This passage covers 10 T cell receptor beta chains from one sample sequenced in a study of Tregs in tolerant kidney transplant recipients (dated by TCRdb to between 2017 and 2020). Library preparation employed the immunoSEQ multiplex PCR assay. The source is immuneACCESS, and TCRdb retained only in-frame sequences with V and J called. Part of the clones is not carried over; for the studies checked, unresolved V genes explain less than half of this, and the remainder is unexplained. This sample is represented by hundreds of thousands of clones; about 80% of them were singletons. The ten largest clones represent less than 0.75% of the sample. The sample consisted of CD4+ T cells from blood. The source of these receptors is a human donor in good health.

V and J are TRBV6-1 and TRBJ2-1; D may be TRBD2 (6 bases). V shed 5 bases and J shed 5 bases, with 10 bases lying between them. This CDR3 contains 13 residues. Germline assignment: CDR1 MNHNS and CDR2 SASEGT. In nucleotides, the CDR3 is TGTGCCAGCAGTCCGGAGGGTCACAATGAGCAGTTCTTC. Translating gives CASSPEGHNEQFF.

V gene TRBV14 combines with J gene TRBJ1-1; weak D call: TRBD1 (5 bases). The CDR3 covers 14 residues. The germline V gene encodes CDR1 SGHDN and CDR2 FVKESK. Trimming pared 0 bases from V and 7 bases from J, leaving 12 bases between. The CDR3 sequence is CASSQDVGRDEAFF. For the CDR3, the DNA is TGTGCCAGCAGCCAAGACGTGGGGCGCGATGAAGCTTTCTTT.

The V and J genes are TRBV28 and TRBJ2-5, with 8 nucleotides matching TRBD2. The CDR3 totals 13 residues. V shed 6 bases, J shed 7 bases, and the junction held 7 bases outside the gene matches. Germline-derived CDR1 and CDR2 are MDHEN and SYDVKM. DNA for the CDR3: TGTGCCAGCAGCGGACTAGCCGCCGGGACCCAGTACTTC. It encodes CASSGLAAGTQYF.

J is TRBJ1-5 and V is TRBV7-9; tentative D call: TRBD1 (5 bases). Germline-derived CDR1 and CDR2 are SEHNR and FQNEAQ (reference sequence). This CDR3 contains 13 residues. Trimming removed 4 bases at V and 6 bases at J, with 10 bases between. In DNA, the CDR3 is TGTGCCAGCAGCTACTCGCAGGGTCAGCCCCAGCATTTT. It encodes CASSYSQGQPQHF.

The genes are TRBV5-1 and TRBJ2-7; no reliable D call. The CDR3 runs 16 residues. V shed 2 bases and J shed 6 bases, with 21 bases lying between them. Germline-derived CDR1 and CDR2 are SGHRS and YFSETQ. The CDR3 sequence: CASSFLGPHLGTEQYF. CDR3 DNA sequence: TGCGCCAGCAGCTTCCTAGGGCCCCACCTTGGTACCGAGCAGTACTTC.

The V gene is TRBV18, the J gene TRBJ1-3, with D perhaps matching TRBD1 (5 bases). Germline V gene sequence: CDR1 KGHSH, CDR2 LQKENI. The V gene lost 2 bases and the J gene lost 2 bases, with 10 bases spanning the gap. The CDR3 has 15 amino acids. The CDR3 loop is CASSPSQGPGNTIYF. CDR3 DNA sequence: TGTGCCAGCTCACCAAGCCAGGGTCCTGGAAACACCATATATTTT.

The chain has TRBV5-1 and TRBJ2-3; weak D call: TRBD2 (5 bases). This CDR3 is built from 15 residues. CDR1 and CDR2 (germline): SGHRS, YFSETQ. Trimming cost V 3 bases and J 3 bases, with 14 bases left between them. CDR3 sequence (DNA): TGCGCCAGCAGCTGGGCGGGCGGAGGTACAGATACGCAGTATTTT. Protein sequence: CASSWAGGGTDTQYF.

The V call is TRBV18, the J call TRBJ2-1, with D possibly TRBD2 on 6 matching bases. Germline CDR1 reads KGHSH; CDR2 reads LQKENI. V shed 6 bases and J shed 0 bases, with 12 bases lying between them. The CDR3 spans 15 residues. As DNA, the CDR3 is TGTGCCAGCTCCGCTAGCGTTAGCTCCTACAATGAGCAGTTCTTC. It yields the protein CASSASVSSYNEQFF. Filled out from reference TRBV18 and TRBJ2-1, the complete variable domain reads NAGVMQNPRHLVRRRGQEARLRCSPMKGHSHVYWYRQLPEEGLKFMVYLQKENIIDESGMPKERFSAEFPKEGPSILRIQQVVRGDSAAYFCASSASVSSYNEQFFGPGTRLTVL.

The CDR3 nucleotides are TGCGCCAGCAGTGGAACTAGCGGTGCCTACGAGCAGTACTTC. As protein: CASSGTSGAYEQYF. The V gene is TRBV10-2, the J gene TRBJ2-7; TRBD2 agrees at 8 bases. The V gene's germline CDR1 is WSHSY and CDR2 SAAADI. This CDR3 spans 14 amino acids. Trimming removed 4 bases from V and 2 bases from J; junction bases left unmatched: 4.

This rearrangement joins TRBV30 to TRBJ2-7; 10 bases fit TRBD1. Looked up from germline, CDR1 is GTSNPN and CDR2 is SVGIG (reference sequence). The junction had 2 bases not matched to a gene; V was cut back by 3 bases and J by 0 bases. CDR3 length: 14 residues. CDR3 loop: CAWRDRGVSYEQYF. CDR3 DNA sequence: TGTGCCTGGAGGGACAGGGGGGTCTCCTACGAGCAGTACTTC.